These T cell receptor beta chains were read from a single sample in a study of blood T cell repertoires in COVID-19. Only in-frame clones appear in the TCRdb table, and some are missing; sequencing was by immunoSEQ multiplex PCR. The sample shows about 200,000 clones, 75% to 90% of them seen only once. Sequences were obtained from PBMCs or T cells enriched from blood (not recorded which). Receptors were obtained from a woman aged 25-40 years who had been exposed to COVID-19. Both conserved end residues are part of each CDR3. The D gene is left open where the match is weak. Not every row has a clone size; where given, it reads once, few, many or a size class.

TGTGCCAGCAGCCAAATAGGGCCGACAGGGAGTGAGCAGTTCTTC	CASSQIGPTGSEQFF	.	TRBV3-1/TRBV3-2	TRBD1	TRBJ2-1
TGTGCCAGCAGCTTAACAGGGGGTAATGAAAAACTGTTTTTT	CASSLTGGNEKLFF	.	TRBV5-4	TRBD1	TRBJ1-4
TGCGCCAGCAGCCCCGGTAGCGGGGGTAGCACAGATACGCAGTATTTT	CASSPGSGGSTDTQYF	.	TRBV5-1	TRBD2	TRBJ2-3
TGTGCCACCAGTGATTTCGGGGTCGATCAGCCCCAGCATTTT	CATSDFGVDQPQHF	few	TRBV24-1	.	TRBJ1-5
TGCGCCAGCAGCCAAGGCGCGGGAGGAGAGACCCAGTACTTC	CASSQGAGGETQYF	.	TRBV4-1	TRBD2	TRBJ2-5
TGTGCCAGCAGGGATACAGCGAACACCGGGGAGCTGTTTTTT	CASRDTANTGELFF	once	TRBV6-5	.	TRBJ2-2
TGTGCCAGCAGTCAGACAGGGGGCAGTCAGCCCCAGCATTTT	CASSQTGGSQPQHF	.	TRBV5-8	TRBD1	TRBJ1-5
TGTGCCAGCTCACCAGGGTTGGCGGCCACTGAAGCTTTCTTT	CASSPGLAATEAFF	.	TRBV18	.	TRBJ1-1
TGTGCCAGCACCTCTCCCTGGGCTAGCGGGGGCACAGATACGCAGTATTTT	CASTSPWASGGTDTQYF	.	TRBV11-2	TRBD2	TRBJ2-3
TGTGCCAGCAGCTCGCAGAGGATTAGCAATCAGCCCCAGCATTTT	CASSSQRISNQPQHF	once	TRBV7-8	.	TRBJ1-5
TGTGCCAGTAGTATAAGGGGGCAGAGCGGCAATCAGCCCCAGCATTTT	CASSIRGQSGNQPQHF	once	TRBV19	TRBD1	TRBJ1-5
TGCGCCAGCAGCTTCCTCGGCGGAGGGACCTACGAGCAGTACTTC	CASSFLGGGTYEQYF	.	TRBV5-1	.	TRBJ2-7
TGTGCCAGCAGCAAAGTTAAGTCAGGGGAAGAACGAAAACTGTTTTTT	CASSKVKSGEERKLFF	.	TRBV21-1	.	TRBJ1-4
TGTGCCAGCAGCTTAGGCGACTTCCAAGAGACCCAGTACTTC	CASSLGDFQETQYF	.	TRBV11-2	.	TRBJ2-5
TGTGCCAGCAGCTTTTCGCCAGGGGGAATCCCAGATACGCAGTATTTT	CASSFSPGGIPDTQYF	.	TRBV5-5	TRBD1	TRBJ2-3
TGTGCCAGCAGTTATGCCGGGGACAGGGCAACAGATACGCAGTATTTT	CASSYAGDRATDTQYF	.	TRBV5-4	TRBD1	TRBJ2-3
TGCGCCAGCAGCTTTGTAACGAGAGCCGGGGGTTCACCCCTCCACTTT	CASSFVTRAGGSPLHF	.	TRBV5-1	.	TRBJ1-6
TGTGCCAGCGCAGGGTTCTCTAATGAAAAACTGTTTTTT	CASAGFSNEKLFF	once	TRBV12-3/TRBV12-4	.	TRBJ1-4
TGTGCCAGTAGTCCCCCCGGGGCGGGAAACACCGGGGAGCTGTTTTTT	CASSPPGAGNTGELFF	.	TRBV19	.	TRBJ2-2
TGTGCCAGCAGCTATAGGGACAGGAAATTCAGCAATCAGCCCCAGCATTTT	CASSYRDRKFSNQPQHF	.	TRBV7-9	TRBD1	TRBJ1-5
TGTGCCAGCAGTTCCCTGGGGGACAAAGGGCTCTATGGCTACACCTTC	CASSSLGDKGLYGYTF	.	TRBV27	.	TRBJ1-2
TGTGCCAGCAGCCCCTCTGGGGGGAGAGGGGCTTTCTTT	CASSPSGGRGAFF	.	TRBV27	.	TRBJ1-1
TGTGCCAGCAGCCCTCGCCCCCAGGTGGGCGCAACTAATGAAAAACTGTTTTTT	CASSPRPQVGATNEKLFF	.	TRBV11-3	.	TRBJ1-4
TGTGCCATCAGCCCTAGCGGGGCTAGCTACGAGCAGTACTTC	CAISPSGASYEQYF	.	TRBV10-3	TRBD2	TRBJ2-7
TGTGCCAGTAGTATAAATAGAAACACAGATACGCAGTATTTT	CASSINRNTDTQYF	.	TRBV19	.	TRBJ2-3
TGTGCCAGCAGTCCCTCCAGGGACTTCTATGGCTACACCTTC	CASSPSRDFYGYTF	.	TRBV6-5	.	TRBJ1-2
TGCAGTGCTAGTAACAGGGAGAGTGAAAAACTGTTTTTT	CSASNRESEKLFF	.	TRBV20-1	.	TRBJ1-4
TGTGCCAGCAGCCAGCCTTGGGCTTCGGACCAAGAGACCCAGTACTTC	CASSQPWASDQETQYF	once	TRBV3-1/TRBV3-2	.	TRBJ2-5
TGTGCCAGCAGTTCTCGACAGGGTGGCTACACCTTC	CASSSRQGGYTF	.	TRBV27	TRBD1	TRBJ1-2
TGTGCCAGCACGGGACAGTTTAACTATGGCTACACCTTC	CASTGQFNYGYTF	once	TRBV5-8	TRBD1	TRBJ1-2
TGTGCCAGCAGTGAGGCCGGGAATCGGGGTGAAGCTTTCTTT	CASSEAGNRGEAFF	.	TRBV2	.	TRBJ1-1